Following are 18 T cell receptor beta chains from one sample sequenced in a study of neurological immune-mediated disorders. TCRdb processed the 5' RACE reads anew with MiXCR; each CDR3 protein has one entry. The sample lists around 50,000 distinct CDR3 sequences; around 17% were seen once. Sequencing was carried out using PBMCs. The receptor set was obtained from a man aged 55-75 years in good health.

This clonotype was counted at least ten times. The chain carries TRBV3-1 and TRBJ2-7; D uncertain. The CDR3 extends over 15 amino acids. Trimming took off 1 base at V and 0 bases at J, with 10 bases between the two ends. The germline CDR1 and CDR2 sequences are LGHDT and YNNKEL (reference sequence). The CDR3 reads CASSQGPKSSYEQYF. CDR3 DNA: TGTGCCAGCAGCCAAGGACCCAAGTCCTCCTACGAGCAGTACTTC.

This clonotype appeared many times. The chain carries TRBV28 and TRBJ1-2, with D perhaps TRBD1 (5 bases). V lost 3 bases and J 4 bases, leaving 21 bases between the germline ends. This CDR3 spans 17 amino acids. In germline, CDR1 is MDHEN, CDR2 SYDVKM. The chain's CDR3 is CASSFGTPEGFGYGYTF. The CDR3 DNA sequence: TGTGCCAGCAGTTTCGGGACCCCCGAGGGTTTTGGCTATGGCTACACCTTC.

The chain uses TRBV6-5 and TRBJ2-2; no clear D gene. The CDR3 runs 17 residues. Per the germline V gene, CDR1 is MNHEY and CDR2 is SVGAGI. Trimming stripped 6 bases from V and 3 bases from J, with 20 bases between. As DNA, the CDR3 is TGTGCCAGCAGCATAAATAGTCAAGGCCCATACACCGGGGAGCTGTTTTTT. This gives the protein CASSINSQGPYTGELFF.

This clonotype appeared many times. The rearrangement uses TRBV12-3 or TRBV12-4 and TRBJ2-3; D is possibly TRBD1 or TRBD2 (6 bases each). The CDR3 is made up of 14 amino acids. V was cut by 7 bases and J by 5 bases, with 16 bases left in between. The CDR3, as DNA: TGTGCCAGCATTAAGAGCGGAGGGGGAGATACGCAGTATTTT. It yields the protein CASIKSGGGDTQYF.

This clonotype was counted ten times or more. The genes are TRBV15 and TRBJ1-4; perhaps TRBD1 as D (6 bases). The V end lost 1 base, the J end lost 6 bases, and 9 bases lay between the germline ends. Germline CDR1 LNHNV, CDR2 YYDKDF (reference sequence). The CDR3 is 14 amino acids. CDR3: CATSRVGGDEKLFF. The CDR3 DNA reads TGTGCCACCAGCAGAGTCGGGGGCGATGAAAAACTGTTTTTT.

This clonotype was counted many times. The gene calls are TRBV27 and TRBJ2-7; no firm D call. Per germline, CDR1 MNHEY and CDR2 SMNVEV (reference sequence). CDR3 length: 14 residues. Trimming pared 2 bases from V and 1 base from J, leaving 9 bases between. The CDR3 protein is CASSLEDGSYEQYF. In DNA, the CDR3 is TGTGCCAGCAGTTTAGAAGACGGTTCCTACGAGCAGTACTTC.

There are many counts of this clonotype. The V gene is TRBV20-1, the J gene TRBJ2-2; 14 nucleotides align to TRBD2. The J segment lost 3 bases and the V segment lost 0 bases, leaving 6 bases of the junction unmatched. CDR1 is DFQATT and CDR2 is SNEGSKA in the germline V gene (reference sequence). The CDR3 has 18 residues. In nucleotides, the CDR3 is TGCAGTGCTAGAGATGGGACTAGCGGGAGTCCCGACACCGGGGAGCTGTTTTTT. Its protein is CSARDGTSGSPDTGELFF.

In its sample, this clonotype was seen many times. This sequence joins TRBV20-1 and TRBJ2-7; 10 bases align to TRBD2. V lost 2 bases and J lost 6; bases outside the gene matches: 1. The V gene's germline CDR1 is DFQATT and CDR2 SNEGSKA (reference sequence). The CDR3 covers 12 residues. CDR3 residues: CSARLAGVEQYF. The CDR3 DNA sequence: TGCAGTGCTAGACTAGCGGGAGTCGAGCAGTACTTC.

The chain joins TRBV20-1 to TRBJ1-1, with TRBD1 identical over 8 bases. Per the germline V gene, CDR1 is DFQATT and CDR2 is SNEGSKA (reference sequence). The CDR3 length is 12 residues. J lost 4 bases, V lost 5 bases, and 3 bases had no gene match. DNA for the CDR3: TGCAGTGCTCGACAGGGGATCACTGAAGCTTTCTTT. It yields the protein CSARQGITEAFF.

This clonotype was recorded many times. The chain is built from TRBV27 and TRBJ2-7, with 11 nucleotides matching TRBD2. The CDR3 consists of 14 residues. The junction had 5 bases not matched to a gene; V was cut back by 4 bases and J by 6 bases. In germline, CDR1 is MNHEY, CDR2 SMNVEV (reference sequence). In DNA, the CDR3 is TGTGCCAGCAGTTCTAGCGGGAGGAGTAGCGAGCAGTACTTC. This sequence encodes CASSSSGRSSEQYF.

The genes are TRBV7-6 and TRBJ1-1, with 11 bases lining up with TRBD1. The CDR3 sequence is 13 residues long. Germline V CDR1 and CDR2: SGHVS, FNYEAQ. V was pared by 6 bases and J by 7 bases, with 4 bases of the junction left unmatched. CDR3: CASSRTGGIEAFF. CDR3 in DNA: TGTGCCAGCAGTCGGACAGGGGGCATTGAAGCTTTCTTT.

The rearrangement uses TRBV25-1 and TRBJ1-2; D is ambiguous. The CDR3 covers 16 residues. Germline V gives CDR1 MGHDK, CDR2 SYGVNS. Deletions cut 5 bases from V and 1 base from J, with 17 bases between. The CDR3 DNA is TGTGCCAGCAGTTCTTACAGCGTTGCTTTTAACTATGGCTACACCTTC. Its protein product is CASSSYSVAFNYGYTF.

This clonotype has ten or more counts. The chain combines TRBV4-2 with TRBJ2-1; D gene ambiguous. Germline CDR1 and CDR2: LGHNA and YNFKEQ. The V and J ends lost 7 bases and 1 base respectively, with 14 bases between them. This CDR3 comprises 15 residues. This CDR3 is CASKDPEGSYNEQFF. The CDR3 nucleotides read TGTGCCAGCAAAGACCCAGAAGGATCCTACAATGAGCAGTTCTTC.

The table lists this clonotype with many counts. V usage is TRBV12-3 or TRBV12-4 and J usage is TRBJ1-4; no reliable D call. The length of the CDR3 is 14 residues. Deletions cut 3 bases from V and 8 bases from J, with 13 bases between. CDR3 amino acids: CASSFGRFFEKLFF. Here the CDR3 DNA reads TGTGCCAGCAGTTTCGGACGGTTTTTCGAAAAACTGTTTTTT.

This clonotype occurred many times. The genes are TRBV2 and TRBJ2-3, with 11 bases matching TRBD1. V was clipped by 6 bases and J by 5 bases; unmatched bases: 10. This CDR3 has 16 amino acids. Per the germline V gene, CDR1 is SNHLY and CDR2 is FYNNEI. The chain's CDR3 is CASRLLGTGGVDTQYF. CDR3 DNA: TGTGCCAGCAGATTACTCGGGACAGGGGGTGTAGATACGCAGTATTTT.

This clonotype was counted between two and nine times. A much larger clone sits a single nucleotide away, making a read error possible. This chain links TRBV2 with TRBJ1-5; D is unclear. CDR3 length: 15 residues. Germline V gene lookup returns CDR1 SNHLY and CDR2 FYNNEI. This CDR3 is CVSSEEVGQDQPQHF. DNA of the CDR3: TGTGTCAGCAGTGAAGAGGTAGGGCAGGATCAGCCCCAGCATTTT.

This clonotype was recorded at least ten times. The chain couples TRBV2 to TRBJ1-1; maybe TRBD1 (5 bases). The CDR3 length is 13 residues. Trimming cost V 1 base and J 4 bases, with 7 bases left between them. Germline values: CDR1 SNHLY, CDR2 FYNNEI. The CDR3 DNA follows: TGTGCCAGCAGTGAAGAGAGGGGCACTGAAGCTTTCTTT. Translation gives CASSEERGTEAFF.

This clonotype was counted at least ten times. The chain recombines TRBV6-5 with TRBJ1-2; D uncertain. V dropped 4 bases and J dropped 5 bases, with 17 bases sitting between them. CDR1 and CDR2 from the germline V gene are MNHEY and SVGAGI. The CDR3 consists of 15 residues. CDR3 region: CASSSGLGPPYGYTF. The CDR3 DNA is TGTGCCAGCAGTTCGGGCCTCGGTCCTCCTTATGGCTACACCTTC.